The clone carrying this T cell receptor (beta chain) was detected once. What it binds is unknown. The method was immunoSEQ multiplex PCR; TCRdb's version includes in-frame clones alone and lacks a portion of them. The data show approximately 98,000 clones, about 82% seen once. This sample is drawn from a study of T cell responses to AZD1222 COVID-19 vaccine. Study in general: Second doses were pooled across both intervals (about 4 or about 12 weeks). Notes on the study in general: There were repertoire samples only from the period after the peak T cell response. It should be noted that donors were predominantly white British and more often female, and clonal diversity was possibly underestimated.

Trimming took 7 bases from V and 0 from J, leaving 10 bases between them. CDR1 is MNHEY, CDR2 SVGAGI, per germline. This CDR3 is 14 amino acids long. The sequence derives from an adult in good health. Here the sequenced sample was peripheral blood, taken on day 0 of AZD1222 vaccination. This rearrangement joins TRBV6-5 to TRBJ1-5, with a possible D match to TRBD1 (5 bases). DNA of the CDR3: TGTGCCAGCAACGGGGCCTATAGCAATCAGCCCCAGCATTTT. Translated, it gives CASNGAYSNQPQHF.